This T cell receptor (beta chain) was sequenced in a study of blood T cell repertoires in COVID-19. About the study: Sample material is recorded as cDNA or gDNA derived from T cells, B-cell-depleted T cells, or PBMCs.

Only in-frame clones appear in the TCRdb table, and some are missing; sequencing was by immunoSEQ multiplex PCR. The sample lists approximately 490,000 clones; roughly nine tenths were seen once. Participant-given clinical history determined each cohort assignment. The V and J ends lost 7 bases and 2 bases respectively, with 15 bases between them. The CDR3 is 13 residues long. Germline lookup yields CDR1 SQVTM and CDR2 ANQGSEA. This clonotype was sampled from a woman aged 55-70 years who had recovered from COVID-19. The sample comprised PBMCs or T cells enriched from blood (not recorded which). This chain joins TRBV29-1 and TRBJ2-7, with a weak D call TRBD1 (6 bases). This CDR3 is CSGVGGTAYEQYF. CDR3 bases: TGCAGCGGCGTAGGGGGAACTGCCTACGAGCAGTACTTC.